This T cell receptor (beta chain) originates from a study of identical twins. Study-level findings and limits: The degree of excess twin sharing was weaker in beta out-of-frame sequences. Because invariant MAIT and iNKT cells could be present, zero-insertion analyses could be partly confounded. Conclusions came from cross-sectional statistical analysis, not from following the same donors.

Donors were all healthy Caucasians. This clonotype was observed many times. Its target is not known. In TCRdb, the 5' RACE reads were re-called with MiXCR into one record per CDR3 protein. This sample has 210,000 or so distinct CDR3 sequences, with approximately 8.3% found just once. These data were likewise used in another study, on yellow fever vaccine responses in identical twins.

The specimen was memory (CD45RO+) T cells sorted from blood. This TCR came from a woman aged 18-29 years in good health.

Here the CDR3 reads CASSLTPNQGRGEQYF. DNA of the CDR3: TGTGCCAGCAGCTTAACCCCCAACCAGGGGAGGGGCGAGCAGTACTTC. V gene TRBV7-8 combines with J gene TRBJ2-7; maybe TRBD2 (7 bases). The CDR3 is 16 residues long. Trimming removed 2 bases at V and 6 bases at J, with 20 bases between. The germline V gene encodes CDR1 SGHVS and CDR2 FQNEAQ.